The clone carrying this TCR beta chain was seen ten or more times. Its antigen remains unknown. This sample is drawn from a study of neurological immune-mediated disorders. The cDNA was generated through 5'RACE incorporating 10-nucleotide random UMIs. Every sequencing run produced over 180 million TCR-beta sequences that came from 15-18 subjects. In TCRdb, the 5' RACE reads were re-called with MiXCR into one record per CDR3 protein. The sample holds tens of thousands of distinct CDR3 sequences, 10% seen once. Whole-study findings and limits: TCR clonal expansion peaked in HTLV-1-associated myelopathy patients and was lowest in multiple sclerosis patients.

The germline V gene encodes CDR1 WSHSY and CDR2 SAAADI. The CDR3 runs 13 residues. V was cut by 7 bases and J by 3 bases, with 11 bases left in between. Unsorted libraries were prepared from 2 million PBMCs held at -80 C. The sequenced sample was PBMCs. The clonotype comes from a man in his forties or fifties in good health. The rearrangement links TRBV10-2 to TRBJ2-3; a possible D gene is TRBD2 (5 bases). CDR3 protein: CASIGGLTDTQYF. The CDR3 DNA reads as TGCGCCAGCATAGGAGGTTTAACAGATACGCAGTATTTT.